One sample yielded the 14 T cell receptor beta chains listed below, sequenced in a study of blood T cell repertoires in COVID-19. TCRdb keeps only in-frame clones here, not all; method: immunoSEQ multiplex PCR. The top ten clones hold over 25% of a sample with about 130,000 clones, roughly 85% of them seen once. The source material was peripheral blood. The receptors originated from an elderly woman with acute or convalescent COVID-19.

V is TRBV3-1 (or the pseudogene TRBV3-2) and J is TRBJ1-1; TRBD1 is a possible D gene (5 bases). The CDR3 consists of 14 residues. The V gene's germline CDR1 is LGHDT and CDR2 YNNKEL (reference sequence). The V and J ends lost 1 base and 4 bases respectively, with 10 bases between them. As DNA, the CDR3 is TGTGCCAGCAGCCAAGGGATTAGGGGCACTGAAGCTTTCTTT. This encodes CASSQGIRGTEAFF.

The chain combines TRBV28 with TRBJ1-1, with D possibly being TRBD1 (5 bases). Looked up from germline, CDR1 is MDHEN and CDR2 is SYDVKM. The CDR3 runs 16 residues. V was trimmed by 2 bases and J by 7 bases, leaving 20 bases between them. The CDR3 DNA is TGTGCCAGCAGTTTAAGGGGTTTTCAGCCGGACGGTGAAGCTTTCTTT. Translated: CASSLRGFQPDGEAFF.

The chain has TRBV18 and TRBJ2-5; the match to TRBD1 covers 7 bases. The CDR3 length is 15 residues. The germline V gene has CDR1 KGHSH and CDR2 LQKENI. V shed 2 bases, J shed 7 bases, and the junction held 10 bases outside the gene matches. CDR3 DNA: TGTGCCAGCTCACCAACGTCCACAGGGGTGGGGACCCAGTACTTC. It encodes CASSPTSTGVGTQYF.

The rearrangement joins TRBV5-1 to TRBJ1-4, with D perhaps TRBD1 (5 bases). The V end was cut by 2 bases, the J end by 8 bases, with 10 bases between. CDR3 length: 13 residues. Germline CDR1 SGHRS, CDR2 YFSETQ. As DNA, the CDR3 is TGCGCCAGCAGCTTAAACCCAGGGGAAAAACTGTTTTTT. The encoded protein is CASSLNPGEKLFF.

The V and J genes are TRBV2 and TRBJ1-5; no reliable D call. This CDR3 region has 12 residues. Germline-derived CDR1 and CDR2 are SNHLY and FYNNEI. Trimming pared 4 bases from V and 5 bases from J, leaving 6 bases between. This CDR3 is CASSGVYQPQHF. As DNA, the CDR3 is TGTGCCAGCAGTGGTGTCTATCAGCCCCAGCATTTT.

The table lists this clone with a few counts. The chain carries TRBV7-2 and TRBJ1-5; 7 bases fit TRBD1. There are 14 residues in the CDR3. The V and J ends lost 8 bases and 4 bases, in that order; junction bases with no gene match: 8. Germline CDR1 and CDR2: SGHTA and FQGNSA. CDR3 in amino acids: CASRTNRGNQPQHF. CDR3 sequence (DNA): TGTGCCAGCCGGACTAACAGGGGTAATCAGCCCCAGCATTTT.

For the CDR3, the DNA is TGTGCCAGTACCCTGCTGGGCATTGGAGGGATGAACACTGAAGCTTTCTTT. It yields the protein CASTLLGIGGMNTEAFF. The chain combines TRBV19 with TRBJ1-1; D remains ambiguous. V lost 7 bases and J 0 bases, leaving 21 bases between the germline ends. The germline CDR1 and CDR2 sequences are LNHDA and SQIVND (reference sequence). The CDR3 is 17 residues long.

V gene TRBV5-4 combines with J gene TRBJ2-5, with 13 bases fitting TRBD2. Trimming at V came to 4 bases and at J to 1 base, leaving 7 bases not matched to a gene. The CDR3 has 17 residues. Per the germline V gene, CDR1 is SGHNT and CDR2 is YYREEE (reference sequence). Written as DNA, the CDR3 is TGTGCCAGCAGCCGGAGGGGACTAGCGGGACTCCAAGAGACCCAGTACTTC. It encodes CASSRRGLAGLQETQYF.

The chain has TRBV12-5 and TRBJ2-1; no firm D call. This CDR3 is 10 amino acids long. Germline CDR1 and CDR2: LGHNT and FRNRAP. V was shortened by 6 bases and J by 5 bases, with 2 bases between the two germline ends. CDR3 bases: TGTGCTAGTGGCGACAATGAGCAGTTCTTC. This codes for CASGDNEQFF. The whole variable domain, remainder taken from reference TRBV12-5 and TRBJ2-1, is DARVTQTPRHKVTEMGQEVTMRCQPILGHNTVFWYRQTMMQGLELLAYFRNRAPLDDSGMPKDRFSAEMPDATLATLKIQPSEPRDSAVYFCASGDNEQFFGPGTRLTVL.

This chain uses TRBV7-9 with TRBJ1-2; D is possibly TRBD1 (6 bases). The V end lost 5 bases, the J end lost 7 bases, and 17 bases lay between the germline ends. CDR3 length: 14 residues. CDR1 is SEHNR, CDR2 FQNEAQ, per germline (reference sequence). The CDR3 sequence: CASSTEQGYRGYTF. CDR3 nucleotide sequence: TGTGCCAGCAGCACCGAACAGGGCTATCGTGGCTACACCTTC. Full variable domain (rest looked up from reference TRBV7-9 and TRBJ1-2): DTGVSQNPRHKITKRGQNVTFRCDPISEHNRLYWYRQTLGQGPEFLTYFQNEAQLEKSRLLSDRFSAERPKGSFSTLEIQRTEQGDSAMYLCASSTEQGYRGYTFGSGTRLTVV.

The CDR3 region has the DNA TGTGCCAGCTCACCAGGTGGGGCGGCGAACACTGAAGCTTTCTTT. Amino acids: CASSPGGAANTEAFF. The chain combines TRBV18 with TRBJ1-1; D possibly corresponds to TRBD1 (5 bases). The length of the CDR3 is 15 residues. The V gene's germline CDR1 is KGHSH and CDR2 LQKENI. V lost 2 bases and J lost 1, with 11 bases in between.

This clone came up a few times. The chain employs TRBV2 and TRBJ1-5; TRBD1 matches at 8 bases. The CDR3 has 14 amino acids. The junction had 3 bases not matched to a gene; V was cut back by 6 bases and J by 2 bases. From germline, CDR1 is SNHLY and CDR2 FYNNEI. CDR3 residues: CASSGQGGNQPQHF. CDR3 DNA sequence: TGTGCCAGCAGCGGACAGGGTGGCAATCAGCCCCAGCATTTT.

V is TRBV5-1 and J is TRBJ2-3; D is undetermined. Trimming left V 1 base short and J 4 bases short, with 7 bases between. The V gene's germline CDR1 is SGHRS and CDR2 YFSETQ. The CDR3 covers 13 residues. This CDR3 reads CASSLSRADTQYF. As DNA, the CDR3 is TGCGCCAGCAGCTTGTCTAGAGCAGATACGCAGTATTTT.

The J gene is TRBJ2-2, the V gene TRBV27, with 9 positions matching TRBD1. Trimming at V came to 10 bases and at J to 5 bases, leaving 5 bases not matched to a gene. The CDR3 spans 13 residues. The germline V gene has CDR1 MNHEY and CDR2 SMNVEV (reference sequence). In nucleotides, the CDR3 is TGTGCCACCGCCGGGACAGGGACCGGGGAGCTGTTTTTT. This encodes CATAGTGTGELFF.